This record covers a single TCR beta chain. Germline loops: CDR1 SGHAT, CDR2 FQNNGV. This CDR3 region has 16 residues. Unmatched junction bases numbered 9, after V lost 3 bases and J lost 8 bases. This specimen comes from a study of blood T cell repertoires in COVID-19. TCRdb keeps only in-frame clones here, not all; method: immunoSEQ multiplex PCR. In the table there are under 65,000 clones, around nine tenths of which are singletons. Sequenced: peripheral blood. The chain recombines TRBV11-2 with TRBJ2-1; 11 bases match TRBD2. The receptor was derived from a woman aged 60-75 years with COVID-19, enrolled during active disease. For the CDR3, the DNA is TGTGCCAGCAGCTTGGAAACTAGCGGGAGTATCGATGAGCAGTTCTTC. Protein product: CASSLETSGSIDEQFF.